The entry below describes one TCR beta chain. V shed 0 bases and J shed 9 bases, with 21 bases lying between them. Germline values: CDR1 LGHNA, CDR2 YNFKEQ. The CDR3 is made up of 17 amino acids. The assay was immunoSEQ multiplex PCR, and TCRdb's table has in-frame clones only and misses some. This table has fewer than 150,000 clones, approximately 83% appearing once. The data derive from a study of blood T cell repertoires in COVID-19. The chain recombines TRBV4-2 with TRBJ2-1; possible D gene TRBD2, 5 bases. This TCR was recovered from a woman in her forties or fifties who had recovered from COVID-19. The sequenced material came from peripheral blood. The CDR3 DNA follows: TGTGCCAGCAGCCAAGATCATCGGACCTCTACTAGTAGTGAGCAGTTCTTC. Translating it yields CASSQDHRTSTSSEQFF.